This entry describes one T cell receptor beta chain. Its recognized antigen is unknown. No quality values exist for individual bases; no much larger clone is one base distant. The same CDR3 is also encoded by other DNA sequences in this sample. Sequencing of TCRB CDR3 was done on genomic DNA with the immunoSEQ assay. The original pipeline was this. Patient CD8+ clones larger than 1% were compared against published virus-specific TCRB sequences, and only a few matched. The analyses included only productive TCRB rearrangements. A clone was defined by a unique TCRB CDR3 sequence, and clonality was computed as a productive clonality index based on Shannon entropy. The template counts of each clone relative to the total templates per sample were used to calculate repertoire overlap between two samples. A correlation with a Spearman r of over 0.55 was found between V-gene usage by flow cytometry and V-gene usage by TCRB sequencing. TCRdb retrieved this table from immuneACCESS and kept in-frame rearrangements only. Not all clones are present; in checked studies, unresolved V genes account for under half, and no reason is known for the remainder. The V and J calls and clone size were taken over from that table, and D and trimming were inferred from the DNA. The sample yields 9,900 or so clones; about 85% were counted once. The ten largest make up approximately 8.1% of the sample.

Spanning cysteine to phenylalanine, the CDR3 consists of 13 amino acids. The read is trimmed to its CDR3 DNA, 39 bases read in frame from base 1. CDR1 GTSNPN and CDR2 SVGIG were looked up in the germline V gene (reference sequence). Relative to germline, V is 1 base shorter and J is 5 bases shorter, with 9 bases between their ends. Flow cytometry confirmed the purity of CD4+ and CD8+ cells that had been isolated by positive magnetic bead selection on an AutoMACS. After a first flow cytometry screen using a TCR V beta antibody panel, clonal expansions were characterized through TCRB deep sequencing of sorted CD8+ fractions. Isolation of peripheral blood mononuclear cells was done through Ficoll-Paque PLUS density gradient separation. DNA was extracted from CD4-enriched, CD8-enriched or PBMC samples with Nucleospin Tissue or Tissue XS kits and quantified with a Qubit 2.0 fluorometer. This entry comes from a study of somatic mutations in cytotoxic T cells in rheumatoid arthritis (dated 2017 in TCRdb). Regarding the study in general: Right after diagnosis and prior to the start of any treatment, less than 35 ml EDTA of peripheral blood was drawn from patients. Some T-cell populations stained with V beta antibodies were sorted by flow on a FACSAria II or Sony SH800 to nearly 100% purity, with sorted V beta1+ cells additionally subjected to TCRB sequencing. Patient and control groups had essentially identical median ages. TCRB deep sequencing was performed for under 75 rheumatoid arthritis patients and 20 healthy controls. In newly diagnosed rheumatoid arthritis without treatment, the study examined if expanded CD8+ T-cell clones harbor somatic mutations, relying on TCRB deep sequencing to characterize clonality. Paper-wide results and their limitations: In about an eighth of the roughly 65 patients the largest CD8+ clone exceeded 20% of CD8+ cells, and several identical CD8+ TCRB sequences were shared between blood and synovial fluid. The slight underrepresentation of TRBV07 in patients was not corrected for multiple comparisons. It was unknown which antigens the expanded CD8+ clones targeted, and their absence from virus-specific databases did not exclude viral specificity. Rheumatoid arthritis patients and age-matched healthy controls did not significantly differ in CD8+ T-cell clonality. Healthy controls showed no age-related increase in CD8+ clonality, whereas patients did (Spearman r ~ 0.49).

The chain is made from TRBV30 and TRBJ1-5; the D segment could be TRBD1, given 5 matching bases. The receptor was isolated from an adult with rheumatoid arthritis. Material for sequencing was CD8+ T cells sorted from blood. Read as DNA, the sequence is TGTGCCTGGAGTGCGGGGGGGGATCAGCCCCAGCATTTT. Translated, this is CAWSAGGDQPQHF.